These 5 T cell receptor beta chains came from one sample sequenced in a study of T cells after yellow fever vaccination. One entry per CDR3 protein, called by TCRdb with MiXCR from the 5' RACE reads. The sample has 450,000 to 600,000 distinct CDR3 sequences; 13% are singletons. The source material was PBMCs, sampled on the day of the yellow fever booster vaccination. The receptor source for this set is a man younger than 45 who received the YFV17D yellow fever vaccine.

The V call is TRBV10-3, the J call TRBJ1-5; no firm D call. Germline V CDR1 and CDR2: ENHRY, SYGVKD. V was clipped by 0 bases and J by 6 bases, with 9 bases between them. The CDR3 spans 14 residues. The CDR3 sequence is CAISESVGTQPQHF. In nucleotides, the CDR3 is TGTGCCATCAGTGAGTCAGTAGGAACTCAGCCCCAGCATTTT.

This clonotype was observed a few times. CDR3 loop: CASSLAPGRGGNTGELFF. The DNA for the CDR3 is TGCGCCAGCAGCTTGGCCCCAGGCAGGGGCGGGAACACCGGGGAGCTGTTTTTT. The rearrangement joins TRBV5-1 to TRBJ2-2, with D maybe TRBD1 (6 bases). This CDR3 contains 18 residues. Germline V lookup: CDR1 SGHRS, CDR2 YFSETQ. V shed 0 bases and J shed 1 base, with 16 bases lying between them.

This clonotype showed up just a few times. The chain links TRBV5-1 to TRBJ2-6, with TRBD2 identical over 13 bases. The V segment lost 0 bases and the J segment 2 bases; nucleotides outside the gene matches: 2. The germline V gene has CDR1 SGHRS and CDR2 YFSETQ. This CDR3 is 18 amino acids long. CDR3 coding DNA: TGCGCCAGCAGCTTGGGGGGGACTAGCGGGACTGGGGCCAACGTCCTGACTTTC. Translated: CASSLGGTSGTGANVLTF.

This clonotype was found a few times. V gene TRBV20-1 combines with J gene TRBJ2-1; 15 positions match TRBD2. The J segment lost 6 bases and the V segment lost 1 base, leaving 4 bases of the junction unmatched. CDR3 size: 16 residues. CDR1 is DFQATT, CDR2 SNEGSKA, per germline (reference sequence). The CDR3 DNA reads as TGCAGTGCTAGAGGGACTAGCGGGAGGGACCCCAATGAGCAGTTCTTC. Protein sequence: CSARGTSGRDPNEQFF.

The CDR3 is CASTGRAKGNTEAFF. The CDR3 nucleotides read TGTGCCAGCACTGGACGGGCCAAGGGGAACACTGAAGCTTTCTTT. J is TRBJ1-1 and V is TRBV27; D not resolved. Trimming cost V 7 bases and J 1 base, with 16 bases left between them. The CDR3 sequence is 15 residues long. Germline lookup yields CDR1 MNHEY and CDR2 SMNVEV (reference sequence).